A selection of T cell receptor beta chains follows, all from one sample in a study of T cells in Graves' hyperthyroidism and ophthalmopathy. TCRdb analysed the multiplex PCR reads with MiXCR anew, one entry per CDR3 protein. The sample holds under 30,000 distinct CDR3 sequences; 49% are singletons and the top ten take under 30%. Sequenced material: blood. Source of these receptors: a woman in her thirties or forties with Graves' hyperthyroidism that later progressed to Graves' ophthalmopathy. The CDR3 runs from the conserved cysteine through the conserved F or W. The order of the fields is V gene, clone size, CDR3 protein. Clone size is given for some rows only: seen once, a few or many times, or a class if the clone is expanded.

V gene: TRBV29-1; clone size: few; CDR3 protein: CSVDVTGGGNEQFF
V gene: TRBV29-1; clone size: few; CDR3 protein: CSVDPGNYGYTF
V gene: TRBV29-1; clone size: -; CDR3 protein: CSVELGQAYGYTF
V gene: TRBV5-6; clone size: few; CDR3 protein: CASSLGGTSGRPEYF
V gene: TRBV3-1; clone size: many; CDR3 protein: CASSYGTGSMNTEAFF
V gene: TRBV6-5; clone size: -; CDR3 protein: CASRYGTSVYEQYF
V gene: TRBV27; clone size: few; CDR3 protein: CASSGGLARRSEQFF
V gene: TRBV7-9; clone size: -; CDR3 protein: CASGTGATEAF
V gene: TRBV14; clone size: many; CDR3 protein: CASSQGSGGNQPQHF
V gene: TRBV6-5; clone size: many; CDR3 protein: CASSYSASGGAHQETQYF
V gene: TRBV7-2; clone size: -; CDR3 protein: CASSLEDRGPGNEQFF
V gene: TRBV19; clone size: -; CDR3 protein: CASSPNELNEQFF
V gene: TRBV28; clone size: -; CDR3 protein: CASSFVQEPHIQYF
V gene: TRBV19; clone size: many; CDR3 protein: CASRAPGAVNTEAFF
V gene: TRBV7-3; clone size: once; CDR3 protein: CASSLMRGGTADGYTF
V gene: TRBV6-5; clone size: -; CDR3 protein: CTSSHVGEAFF
V gene: TRBV5-8; clone size: many; CDR3 protein: CASSTGQGDQNIQYF
V gene: TRBV5-1; clone size: many; CDR3 protein: CASSPGSTGGGSEAFF
V gene: TRBV4-2; clone size: many; CDR3 protein: CASSRTSGSRNEQFF
V gene: TRBV2; clone size: -; CDR3 protein: CAPLHRNYSNQPQHF
V gene: TRBV20-1; clone size: medium-sized; CDR3 protein: CSASVTGRETQYF
V gene: TRBV6-5; clone size: -; CDR3 protein: CASSYDRGESYEQYF
V gene: TRBV4-1; clone size: -; CDR3 protein: CASSQETGTPYNEQFF
V gene: TRBV15; clone size: -; CDR3 protein: CATSRDWGGDQPQHF
V gene: TRBV6-4; clone size: -; CDR3 protein: CASSDSGQGHGGEAFF
V gene: TRBV9; clone size: once; CDR3 protein: CASSPRDRAYEQYF
V gene: TRBV11-2; clone size: many; CDR3 protein: CASSRGETGELFF
V gene: TRBV7-9; clone size: many; CDR3 protein: CASSRLSGGTGDNIQYF
V gene: TRBV2; clone size: medium-sized; CDR3 protein: CASSGLAGKDEQFF
V gene: TRBV19; clone size: medium-sized; CDR3 protein: CASSLAGGGYNEQFF
V gene: TRBV20-1; clone size: -; CDR3 protein: CSASTSGSISNEQYF
V gene: TRBV20-1; clone size: medium-sized; CDR3 protein: CSAPRGGNYGYTF
V gene: TRBV5-5; clone size: once; CDR3 protein: CASSLAAGDYGYTF
V gene: TRBV25-1; clone size: few; CDR3 protein: CASSDYNEQFF
V gene: TRBV29-1; clone size: -; CDR3 protein: CSVRRTSGSYNEQFF
V gene: TRBV24-1; clone size: -; CDR3 protein: CATSRGRPQHF
V gene: TRBV20-1; clone size: -; CDR3 protein: CSASSSRVSGELFF
V gene: TRBV7-6; clone size: -; CDR3 protein: CASSPDRPGANVLTF
V gene: TRBV5-1; clone size: -; CDR3 protein: CASAENRATQYF
V gene: TRBV2; clone size: medium-sized; CDR3 protein: CASHQMAGYNEQFF
V gene: TRBV20-1; clone size: -; CDR3 protein: CSEAGGPVEETQYF
V gene: TRBV2; clone size: -; CDR3 protein: CASSDSFRDRGSPLHF
V gene: TRBV9; clone size: few; CDR3 protein: CASSVAGQDYEQYF
V gene: TRBV7-3; clone size: -; CDR3 protein: CASSFDPLETQYF
V gene: TRBV11-2; clone size: -; CDR3 protein: CASSSHRAPLYEQYF
V gene: TRBV6-1; clone size: many; CDR3 protein: CAIPSGKRTDTQYF